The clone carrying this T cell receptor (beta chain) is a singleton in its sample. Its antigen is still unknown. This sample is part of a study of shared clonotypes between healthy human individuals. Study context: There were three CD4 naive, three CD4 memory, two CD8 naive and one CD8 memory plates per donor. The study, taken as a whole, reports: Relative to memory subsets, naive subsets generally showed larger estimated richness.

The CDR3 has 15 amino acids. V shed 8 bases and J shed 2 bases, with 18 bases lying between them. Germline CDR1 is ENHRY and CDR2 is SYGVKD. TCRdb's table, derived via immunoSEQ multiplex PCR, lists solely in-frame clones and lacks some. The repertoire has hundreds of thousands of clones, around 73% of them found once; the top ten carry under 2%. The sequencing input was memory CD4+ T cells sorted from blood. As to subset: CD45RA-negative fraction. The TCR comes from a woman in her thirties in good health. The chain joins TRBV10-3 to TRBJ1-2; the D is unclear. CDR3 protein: CAIGAADVVNYGYTF. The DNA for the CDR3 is TGTGCCATCGGTGCGGCGGACGTCGTCAACTATGGCTACACCTTC.